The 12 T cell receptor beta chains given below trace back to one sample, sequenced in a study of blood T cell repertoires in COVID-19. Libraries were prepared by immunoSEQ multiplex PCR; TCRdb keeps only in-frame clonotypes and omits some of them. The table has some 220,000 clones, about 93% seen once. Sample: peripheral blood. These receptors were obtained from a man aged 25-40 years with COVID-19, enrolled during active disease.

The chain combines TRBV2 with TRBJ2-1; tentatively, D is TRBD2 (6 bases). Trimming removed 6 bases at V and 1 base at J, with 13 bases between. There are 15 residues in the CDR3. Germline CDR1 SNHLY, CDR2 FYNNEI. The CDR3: CASRPRRGSYNEQFF. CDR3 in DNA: TGTGCCAGCAGACCTAGGCGGGGTTCCTACAATGAGCAGTTCTTC.

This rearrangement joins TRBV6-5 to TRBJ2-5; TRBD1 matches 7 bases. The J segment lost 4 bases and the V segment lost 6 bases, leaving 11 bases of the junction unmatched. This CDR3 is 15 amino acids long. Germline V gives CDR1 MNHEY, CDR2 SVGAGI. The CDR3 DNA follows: TGTGCCAGCAGGAACGGGTACAGGGGATCAGAGACCCAGTACTTC. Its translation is CASRNGYRGSETQYF.

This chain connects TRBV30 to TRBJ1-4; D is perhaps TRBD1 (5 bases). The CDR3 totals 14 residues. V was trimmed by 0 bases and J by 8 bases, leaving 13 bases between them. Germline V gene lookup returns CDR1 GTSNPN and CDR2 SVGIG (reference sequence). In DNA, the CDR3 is TGTGCCTGGAGTGTCGGGGGGAGTAGCGAAAAACTGTTTTTT. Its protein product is CAWSVGGSSEKLFF.

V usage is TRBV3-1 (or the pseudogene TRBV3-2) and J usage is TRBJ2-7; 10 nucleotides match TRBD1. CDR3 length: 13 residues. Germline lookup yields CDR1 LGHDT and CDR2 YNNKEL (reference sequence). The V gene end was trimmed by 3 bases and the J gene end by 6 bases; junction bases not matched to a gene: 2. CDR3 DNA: TGTGCCAGCAGCCACGGGACAGGGGTCGAGCAGTACTTC. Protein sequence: CASSHGTGVEQYF.

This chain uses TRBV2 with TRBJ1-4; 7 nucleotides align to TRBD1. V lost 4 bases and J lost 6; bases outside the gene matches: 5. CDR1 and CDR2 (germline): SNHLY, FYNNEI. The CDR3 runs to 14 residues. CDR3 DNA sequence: TGTGCCAGCAGTGGACAGGGTATTGATGAAAAACTGTTTTTT. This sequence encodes CASSGQGIDEKLFF.

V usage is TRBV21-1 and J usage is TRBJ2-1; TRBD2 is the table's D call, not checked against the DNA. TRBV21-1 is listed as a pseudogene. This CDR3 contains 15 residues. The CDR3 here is CASSKEGTRSNEQFF. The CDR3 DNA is TGTGCCAGCAGCAAAGAGGGGACTAGAAGCAATGAGCAGTTCTTC.

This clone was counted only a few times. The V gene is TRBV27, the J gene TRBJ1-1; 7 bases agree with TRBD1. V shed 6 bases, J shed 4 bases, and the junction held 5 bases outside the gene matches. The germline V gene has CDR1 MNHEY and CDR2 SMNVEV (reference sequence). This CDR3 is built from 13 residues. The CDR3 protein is CASSLGQRTEAFF. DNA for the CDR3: TGTGCCAGCAGCCTGGGACAGCGCACTGAAGCTTTCTTT.

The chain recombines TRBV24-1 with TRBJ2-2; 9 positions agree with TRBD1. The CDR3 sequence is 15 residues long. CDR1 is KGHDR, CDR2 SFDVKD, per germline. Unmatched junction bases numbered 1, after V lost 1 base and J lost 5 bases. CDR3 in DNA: TGTGCCACCAGTGATTTTGGGACAGGGACCGGGGAGCTGTTTTTT. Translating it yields CATSDFGTGTGELFF.

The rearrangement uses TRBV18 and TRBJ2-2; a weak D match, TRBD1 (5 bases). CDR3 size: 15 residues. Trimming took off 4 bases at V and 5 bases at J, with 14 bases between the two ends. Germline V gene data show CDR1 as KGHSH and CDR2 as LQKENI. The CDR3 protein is CASSLARQGTGELFF. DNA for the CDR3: TGTGCCAGCTCACTAGCCCGCCAGGGAACCGGGGAGCTGTTTTTT. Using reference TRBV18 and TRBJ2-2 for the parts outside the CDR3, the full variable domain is NAGVMQNPRHLVRRRGQEARLRCSPMKGHSHVYWYRQLPEEGLKFMVYLQKENIIDESGMPKERFSAEFPKEGPSILRIQQVVRGDSAAYFCASSLARQGTGELFFGEGSRLTVL.

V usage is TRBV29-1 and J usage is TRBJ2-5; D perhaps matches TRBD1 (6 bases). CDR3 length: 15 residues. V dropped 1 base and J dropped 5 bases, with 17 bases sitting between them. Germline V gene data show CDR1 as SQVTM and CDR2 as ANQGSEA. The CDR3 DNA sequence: TGCAGCGTTGAAGGGGCCGGGACACTCATGGAGACCCAGTACTTC. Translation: CSVEGAGTLMETQYF. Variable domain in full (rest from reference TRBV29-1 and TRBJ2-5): SAVISQKPSRDICQRGTSLTIQCQVDSQVTMMFWYRQQPGQSLTLIATANQGSEATYESGFVIDKFPISRPNLTFSTLTVSNMSPEDSSIYLCSVEGAGTLMETQYFGPGTRLLVL.

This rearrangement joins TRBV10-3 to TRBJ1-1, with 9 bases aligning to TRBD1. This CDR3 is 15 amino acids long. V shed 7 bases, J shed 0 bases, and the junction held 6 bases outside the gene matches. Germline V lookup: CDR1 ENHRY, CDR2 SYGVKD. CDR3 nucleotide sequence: TGTGCCATCAAGGACAGGGGCTCTTTGAACACTGAAGCTTTCTTT. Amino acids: CAIKDRGSLNTEAFF.

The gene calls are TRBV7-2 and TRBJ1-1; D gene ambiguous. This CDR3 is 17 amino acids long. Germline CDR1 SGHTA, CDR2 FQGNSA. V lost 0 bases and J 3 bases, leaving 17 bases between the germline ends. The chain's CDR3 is CASSLAYGHWRDTEAFF. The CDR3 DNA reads TGTGCCAGCAGCTTAGCCTACGGCCACTGGAGGGACACTGAAGCTTTCTTT.